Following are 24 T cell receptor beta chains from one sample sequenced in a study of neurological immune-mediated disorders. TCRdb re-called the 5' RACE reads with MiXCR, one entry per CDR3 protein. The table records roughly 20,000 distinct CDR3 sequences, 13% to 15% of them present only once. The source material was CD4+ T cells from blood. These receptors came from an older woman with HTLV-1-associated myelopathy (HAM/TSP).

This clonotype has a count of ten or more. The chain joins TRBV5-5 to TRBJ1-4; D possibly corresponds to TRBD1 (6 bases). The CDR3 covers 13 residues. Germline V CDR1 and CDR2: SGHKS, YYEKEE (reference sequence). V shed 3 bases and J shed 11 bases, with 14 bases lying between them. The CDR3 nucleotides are TGTGCCAGCAGCTGGATTCTGGGGGGCAAACTGTTTTTT. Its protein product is CASSWILGGKLFF.

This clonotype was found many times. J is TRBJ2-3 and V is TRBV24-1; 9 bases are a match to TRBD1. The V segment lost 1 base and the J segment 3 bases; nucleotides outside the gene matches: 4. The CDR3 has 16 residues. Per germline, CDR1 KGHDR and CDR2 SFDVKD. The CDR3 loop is CATSDFADRGTDTQYF. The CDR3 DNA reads TGTGCCACCAGTGATTTCGCGGACAGGGGAACAGATACGCAGTATTTT.

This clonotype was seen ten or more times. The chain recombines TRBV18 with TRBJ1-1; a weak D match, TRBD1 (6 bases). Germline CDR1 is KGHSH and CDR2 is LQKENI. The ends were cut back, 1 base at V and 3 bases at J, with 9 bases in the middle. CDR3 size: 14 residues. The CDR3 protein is CASSPQSGDTEAFF. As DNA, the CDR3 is TGTGCCAGCTCACCACAATCAGGGGACACTGAAGCTTTCTTT.

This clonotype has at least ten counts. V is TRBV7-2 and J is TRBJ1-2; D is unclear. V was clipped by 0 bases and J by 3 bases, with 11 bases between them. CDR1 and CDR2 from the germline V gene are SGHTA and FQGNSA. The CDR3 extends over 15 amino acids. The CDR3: CASSLAGPTHYGYTF. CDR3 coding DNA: TGTGCCAGCAGCTTAGCAGGGCCCACACACTATGGCTACACCTTC.

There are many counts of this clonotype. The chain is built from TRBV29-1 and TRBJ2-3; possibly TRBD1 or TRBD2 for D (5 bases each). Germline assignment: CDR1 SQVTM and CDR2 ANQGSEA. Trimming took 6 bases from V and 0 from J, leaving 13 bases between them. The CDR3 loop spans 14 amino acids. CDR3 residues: CSVVRDRSTDTQYF. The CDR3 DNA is TGCAGCGTGGTCCGGGACCGAAGCACAGATACGCAGTATTTT.

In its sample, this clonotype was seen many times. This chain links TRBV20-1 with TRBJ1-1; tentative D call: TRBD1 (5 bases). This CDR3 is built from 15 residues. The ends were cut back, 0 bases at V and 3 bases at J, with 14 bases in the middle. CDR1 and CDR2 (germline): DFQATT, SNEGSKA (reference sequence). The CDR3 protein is CSARDWAGRDTEAFF. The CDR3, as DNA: TGCAGTGCTAGAGATTGGGCAGGGAGGGACACTGAAGCTTTCTTT.

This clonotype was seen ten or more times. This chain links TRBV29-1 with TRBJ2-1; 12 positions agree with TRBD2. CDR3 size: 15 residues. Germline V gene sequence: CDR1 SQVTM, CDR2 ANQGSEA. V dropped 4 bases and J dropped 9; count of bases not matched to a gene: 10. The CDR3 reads CSVARLAGVIGEQFF. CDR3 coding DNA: TGCAGCGTTGCCCGACTAGCGGGAGTTATCGGTGAGCAGTTCTTC.

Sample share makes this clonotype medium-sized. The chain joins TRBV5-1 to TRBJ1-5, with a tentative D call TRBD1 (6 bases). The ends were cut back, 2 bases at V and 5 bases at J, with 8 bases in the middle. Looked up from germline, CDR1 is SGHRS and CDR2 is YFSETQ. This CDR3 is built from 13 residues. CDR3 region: CASSFRGDQPQHF. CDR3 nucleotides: TGCGCCAGCAGCTTCAGGGGCGATCAGCCCCAGCATTTT.

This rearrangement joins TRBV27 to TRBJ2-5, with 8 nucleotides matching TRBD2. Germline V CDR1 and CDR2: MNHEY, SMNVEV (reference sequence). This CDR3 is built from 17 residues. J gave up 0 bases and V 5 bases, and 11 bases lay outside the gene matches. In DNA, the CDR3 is TGTGCCAGCAGTCAGGGACTGGCGGGGGGCCACCAAGAGACCCAGTACTTC. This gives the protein CASSQGLAGGHQETQYF.

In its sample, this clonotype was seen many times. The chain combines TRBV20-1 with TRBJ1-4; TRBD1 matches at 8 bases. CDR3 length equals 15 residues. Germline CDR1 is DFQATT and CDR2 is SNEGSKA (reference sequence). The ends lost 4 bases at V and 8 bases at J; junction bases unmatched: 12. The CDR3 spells CSATRFQGAREKLFF. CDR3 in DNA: TGCAGTGCTACGCGGTTTCAGGGGGCGAGGGAAAAACTGTTTTTT.

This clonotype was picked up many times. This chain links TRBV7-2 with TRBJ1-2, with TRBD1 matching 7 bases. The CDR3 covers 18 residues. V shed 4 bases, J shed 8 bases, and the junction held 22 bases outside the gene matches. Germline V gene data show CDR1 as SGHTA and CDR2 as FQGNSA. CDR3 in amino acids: CASSSLPRDSWDFGGYTF. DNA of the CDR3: TGTGCCAGCAGCTCGCTCCCCCGGGACAGTTGGGACTTTGGCGGCTACACCTTC.

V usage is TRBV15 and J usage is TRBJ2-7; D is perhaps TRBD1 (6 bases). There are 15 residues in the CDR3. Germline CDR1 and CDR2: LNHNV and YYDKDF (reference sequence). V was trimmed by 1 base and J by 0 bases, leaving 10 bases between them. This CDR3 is CATSRATGSSYEQYF. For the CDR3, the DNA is TGTGCCACCAGCAGAGCGACAGGAAGCTCCTACGAGCAGTACTTC.

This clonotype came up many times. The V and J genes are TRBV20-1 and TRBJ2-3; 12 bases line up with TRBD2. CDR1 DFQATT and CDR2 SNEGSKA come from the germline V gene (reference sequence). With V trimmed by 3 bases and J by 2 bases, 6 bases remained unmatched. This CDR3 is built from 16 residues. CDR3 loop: CSARTSGGEFTDTQYF. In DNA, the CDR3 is TGCAGTGCTAGGACTAGCGGGGGAGAATTCACAGATACGCAGTATTTT.

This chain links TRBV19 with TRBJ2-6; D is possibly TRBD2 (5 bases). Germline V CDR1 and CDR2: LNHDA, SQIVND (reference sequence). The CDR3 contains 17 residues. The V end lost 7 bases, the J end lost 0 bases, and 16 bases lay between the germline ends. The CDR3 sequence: CASTPPPGSSGANVLTF. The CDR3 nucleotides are TGTGCCAGTACCCCTCCCCCGGGGAGCTCTGGGGCCAACGTCCTGACTTTC.

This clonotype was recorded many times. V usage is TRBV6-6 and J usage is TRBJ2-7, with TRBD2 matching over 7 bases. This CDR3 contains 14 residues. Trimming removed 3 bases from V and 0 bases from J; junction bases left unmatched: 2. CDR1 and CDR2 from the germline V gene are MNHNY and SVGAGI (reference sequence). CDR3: CASSYTSVSYEQYF. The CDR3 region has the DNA TGTGCCAGCAGTTATACTAGCGTCTCCTACGAGCAGTACTTC.

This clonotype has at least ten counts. The CDR3: CATSPRQTNQPQHF. For the CDR3, the DNA is TGTGCCACCAGTCCCAGACAGACGAATCAGCCCCAGCATTTT. J is TRBJ1-5 and V is TRBV24-1, with D perhaps matching TRBD1 (5 bases). The CDR3 is 14 amino acids. Per the germline V gene, CDR1 is KGHDR and CDR2 is SFDVKD. Trimming shortened V by 6 bases and J by 4 bases, and 12 bases separated the two germline ends.

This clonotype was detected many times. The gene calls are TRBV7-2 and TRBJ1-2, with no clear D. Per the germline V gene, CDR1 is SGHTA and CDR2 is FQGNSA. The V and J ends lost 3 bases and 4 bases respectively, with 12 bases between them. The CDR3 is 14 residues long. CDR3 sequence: CASSLREGPYGYTF. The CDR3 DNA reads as TGTGCCAGCAGCTTGAGGGAAGGACCCTATGGCTACACCTTC.

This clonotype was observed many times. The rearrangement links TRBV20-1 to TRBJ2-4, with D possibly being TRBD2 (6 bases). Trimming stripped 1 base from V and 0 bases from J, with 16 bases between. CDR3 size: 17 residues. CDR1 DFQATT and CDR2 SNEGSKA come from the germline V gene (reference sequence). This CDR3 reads CSARAGTPTLAKNIQYF. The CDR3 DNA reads TGCAGTGCTAGAGCTGGGACTCCCACCCTAGCCAAAAACATTCAGTACTTC.

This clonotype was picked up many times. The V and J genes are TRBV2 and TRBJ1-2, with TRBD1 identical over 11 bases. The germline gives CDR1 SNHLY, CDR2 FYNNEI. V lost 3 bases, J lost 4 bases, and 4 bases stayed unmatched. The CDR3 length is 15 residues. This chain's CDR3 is CASSDRDRGIYGYTF. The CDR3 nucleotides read TGTGCCAGCAGTGATCGGGACAGGGGGATCTATGGCTACACCTTC. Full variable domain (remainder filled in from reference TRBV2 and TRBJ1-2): EPEVTQTPSHQVTQMGQEVILRCVPISNHLYFYWYRQILGQKVEFLVSFYNNEISEKSEIFDDQFSVERPDGSNFTLKIRSTKLEDSAMYFCASSDRDRGIYGYTFGSGTRLTVV.

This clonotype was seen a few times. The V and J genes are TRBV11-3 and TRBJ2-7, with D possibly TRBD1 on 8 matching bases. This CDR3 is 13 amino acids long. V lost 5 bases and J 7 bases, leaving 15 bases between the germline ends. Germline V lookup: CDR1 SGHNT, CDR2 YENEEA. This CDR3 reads CASSPTGGDEQYF. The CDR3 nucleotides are TGTGCCAGCAGCCCTACAGGGGGGGATGAGCAGTACTTC.

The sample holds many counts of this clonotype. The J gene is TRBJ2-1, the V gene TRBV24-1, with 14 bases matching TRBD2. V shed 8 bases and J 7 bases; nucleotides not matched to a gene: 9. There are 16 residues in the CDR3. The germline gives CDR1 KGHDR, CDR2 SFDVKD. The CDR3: CATMAPGTSGSNEQFF. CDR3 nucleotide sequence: TGTGCCACCATGGCCCCCGGGACTAGCGGGAGTAATGAGCAGTTCTTC.

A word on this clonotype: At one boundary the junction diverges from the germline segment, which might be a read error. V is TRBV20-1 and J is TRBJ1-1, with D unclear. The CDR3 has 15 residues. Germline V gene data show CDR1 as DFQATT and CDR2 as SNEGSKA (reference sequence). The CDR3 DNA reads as TGCAGTTCGCCCCAGGCTGCGGGCCTAGTGCTGTCGGCTCTCTTT. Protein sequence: CSSPQAAGLVLSALF.

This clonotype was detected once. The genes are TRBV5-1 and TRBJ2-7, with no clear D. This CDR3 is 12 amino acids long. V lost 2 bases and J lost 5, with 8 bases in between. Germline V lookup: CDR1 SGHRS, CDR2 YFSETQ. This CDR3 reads CASSLGCNEQYF. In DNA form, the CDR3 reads TGCGCCAGCAGCTTAGGCTGTAACGAGCAGTACTTC.

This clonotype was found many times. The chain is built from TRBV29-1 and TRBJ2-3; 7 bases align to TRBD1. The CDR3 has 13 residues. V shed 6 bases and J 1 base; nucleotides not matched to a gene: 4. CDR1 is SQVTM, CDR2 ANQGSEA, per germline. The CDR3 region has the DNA TGCAGCGTCAGGCAGGGGGGCACAGATACGCAGTATTTT. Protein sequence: CSVRQGGTDTQYF.